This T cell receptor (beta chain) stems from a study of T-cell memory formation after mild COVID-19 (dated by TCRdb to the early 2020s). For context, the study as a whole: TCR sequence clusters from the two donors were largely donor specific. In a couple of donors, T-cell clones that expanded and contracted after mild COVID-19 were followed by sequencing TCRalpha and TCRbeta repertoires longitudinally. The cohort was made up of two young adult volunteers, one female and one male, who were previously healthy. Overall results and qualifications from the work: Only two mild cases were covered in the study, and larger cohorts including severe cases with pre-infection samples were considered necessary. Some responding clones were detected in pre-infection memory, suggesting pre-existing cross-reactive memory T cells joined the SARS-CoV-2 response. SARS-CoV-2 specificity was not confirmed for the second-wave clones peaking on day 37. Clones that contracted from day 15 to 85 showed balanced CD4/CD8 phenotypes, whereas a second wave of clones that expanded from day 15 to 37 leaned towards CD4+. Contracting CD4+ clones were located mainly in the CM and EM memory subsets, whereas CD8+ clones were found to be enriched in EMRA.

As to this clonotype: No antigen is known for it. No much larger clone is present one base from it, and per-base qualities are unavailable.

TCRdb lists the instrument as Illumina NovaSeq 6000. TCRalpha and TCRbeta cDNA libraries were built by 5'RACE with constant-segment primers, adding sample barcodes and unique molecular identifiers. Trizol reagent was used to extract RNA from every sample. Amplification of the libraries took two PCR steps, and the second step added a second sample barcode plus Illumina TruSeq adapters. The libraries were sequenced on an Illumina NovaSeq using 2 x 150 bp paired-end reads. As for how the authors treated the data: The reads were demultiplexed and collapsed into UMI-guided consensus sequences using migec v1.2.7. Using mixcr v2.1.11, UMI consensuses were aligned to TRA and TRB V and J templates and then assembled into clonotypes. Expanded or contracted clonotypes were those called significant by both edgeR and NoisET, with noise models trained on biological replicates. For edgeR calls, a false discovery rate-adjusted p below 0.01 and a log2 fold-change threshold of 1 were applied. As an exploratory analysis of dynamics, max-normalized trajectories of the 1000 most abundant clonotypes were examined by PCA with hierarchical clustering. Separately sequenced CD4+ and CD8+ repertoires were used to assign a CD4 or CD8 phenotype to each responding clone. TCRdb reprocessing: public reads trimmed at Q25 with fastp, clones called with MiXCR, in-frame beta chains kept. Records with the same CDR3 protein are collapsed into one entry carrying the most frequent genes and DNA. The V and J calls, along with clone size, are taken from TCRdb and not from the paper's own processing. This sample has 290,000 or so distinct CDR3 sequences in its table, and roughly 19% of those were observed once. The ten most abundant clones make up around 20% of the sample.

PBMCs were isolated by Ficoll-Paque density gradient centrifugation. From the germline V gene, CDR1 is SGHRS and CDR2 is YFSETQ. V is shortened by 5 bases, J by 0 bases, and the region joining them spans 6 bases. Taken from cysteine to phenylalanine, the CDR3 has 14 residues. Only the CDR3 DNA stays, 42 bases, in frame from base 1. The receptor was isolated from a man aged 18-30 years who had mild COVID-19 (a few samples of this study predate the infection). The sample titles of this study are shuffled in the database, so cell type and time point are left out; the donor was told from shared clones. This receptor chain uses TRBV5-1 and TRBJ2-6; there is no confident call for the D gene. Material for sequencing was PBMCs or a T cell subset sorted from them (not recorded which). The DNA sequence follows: TGCGCCAGCAGGGAGTACTCTGGGGCCAACGTCCTGACTTTC. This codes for CASREYSGANVLTF.